These T cell receptor beta chains were read from a single sample in a study of T-cell reconstitution after alpha-beta-depleted transplantation in children. TCRdb passed the PCR reads through MiXCR, listing each CDR3 protein once. The table records approximately 490,000 distinct CDR3 sequences, around 12% of them present only once. The sample consisted of PBMCs from the stem cell graft donor, taken from the stem cell graft. The receptor set was obtained from a human donor who donated a stem cell graft to a child with combined immunodeficiency. Each CDR3 is given with its conserved first and last residue. D genes are given only for firm matches. Size tells how often a clone was seen (once, few, many) or the class of an expanded clone, and some rows leave it out.

few,-,TRBJ2-7,TRBV27,TGTGCCAGCAGGGTTTTCGGCGAGCAGTACTTC,CASRVFGEQYF
few,-,TRBJ1-2,TRBV12-3/TRBV12-4,TGTGCCAGCAGTCGCGGGCCCTTTGGGGGCTACACCTTC,CASSRGPFGGYTF
few,-,TRBJ2-3,TRBV28,TGTGCCAGCAACGTTTATCTGGGGGCCGGAGATACGCAGTATTTT,CASNVYLGAGDTQYF
many,-,TRBJ2-6,TRBV12-3/TRBV12-4,TGTGCCAGCAGCCCGTCGTACGCTGGGGCCAACGTCCTGACTTTC,CASSPSYAGANVLTF
-,-,TRBJ2-4,TRBV20-1,TGCAGTGCTAGCCAGGGAATAAACATTCGGTACTTC,CSASQGINIRYF
few,-,TRBJ2-1,TRBV9,TGTGCCAGCAGCGTAAGGTTAGAGGGCAGCTCCTACAATGAGCAGTTCTTC,CASSVRLEGSSYNEQFF
-,TRBD2,TRBJ2-7,TRBV27,TGTGCCACCGGGGGGTTCCTAACCTACGAGCAGTACTTC,CATGGFLTYEQYF
few,-,TRBJ2-7,TRBV7-3,TGTGCCAGCAGTTCAGGAAGAGGGACCTACGAGCAGTACTTC,CASSSGRGTYEQYF
few,TRBD2,TRBJ2-5,TRBV6-2/TRBV6-3,TGTGCCAGCAGGCCCAATAGCGGGGAGACCCAGTACTTC,CASRPNSGETQYF
-,TRBD2,TRBJ2-1,TRBV16,TGTGCCAGCAGCCAATCTGTGGGACTAGCGGAGGGTGAGCAGTTCTTC,CASSQSVGLAEGEQFF
-,-,TRBJ2-1,TRBV10-3,TGTGCCATCAGTGAGTCGGGGGATGAGCAGTTCTTC,CAISESGDEQFF
few,-,TRBJ1-1,TRBV5-5,TGTGCCAGCACCTTGGTATCAAGATTAACGACTGAAGCTTTCTTT,CASTLVSRLTTEAFF
-,-,TRBJ2-2,TRBV7-3,TGTGCCAGCAGCCCCCTGAGCACCGGGGAGCTGTTTTTT,CASSPLSTGELFF
-,-,TRBJ2-3,TRBV7-7,TGTGCCAGCAGCTTATACCCTGGGGACACAGATACGCAGTATTTT,CASSLYPGDTDTQYF
few,TRBD2,TRBJ2-7,TRBV20-1,TGCAGTGCCCCGACTAGCGGGAGAGGAGTATCCTACGAGCAGTACTTC,CSAPTSGRGVSYEQYF
many,TRBD1,TRBJ2-2,TRBV20-1,TGCAGTGCTTGGGACAGGGGAAACACCGGGGAGCTGTTTTTT,CSAWDRGNTGELFF
many,-,TRBJ2-1,TRBV24-1,TGTGCCACCAGTGGGATCCCAAACAATGAGCAGTTCTTC,CATSGIPNNEQFF
-,-,TRBJ1-1,TRBV11-2,TGTGCCAGCAGCGGGTCGGGGGGCGGTGAAGCTTTCTTT,CASSGSGGGEAFF
many,TRBD2,TRBJ2-3,TRBV28,TGTGCCAGCAGTTTAACCAGCGGGGGGAATACGCAGTATTTT,CASSLTSGGNTQYF
few,-,TRBJ1-2,TRBV14,TGTGCCAGCAGCCAAGGACGGCTAGGGAATGGTGGCTACACCTTC,CASSQGRLGNGGYTF
-,-,TRBJ2-3,TRBV4-3,TGCGCCAGCAGCCAGGGACTGAACACAGATACGCAGTATTTT,CASSQGLNTDTQYF
few,-,TRBJ2-5,TRBV5-1,TGCGCCAGCAGCCAACCCCAAGAGACCCAGTACTTC,CASSQPQETQYF
many,-,TRBJ2-1,TRBV20-1,TGCAGTGCTAGAGATTTAGGGTACAGTGCCAATGAGCAGTTCTTC,CSARDLGYSANEQFF
-,-,TRBJ2-1,TRBV4-1,TGCGCCAGCAGCCCGGACTGGGATGAGCAGTTCTTC,CASSPDWDEQFF
few,TRBD1,TRBJ2-7,TRBV15,TGTGCCACCAGCAGAGGGCCGGGACAGGCCGAGCAGTACTTC,CATSRGPGQAEQYF
-,-,TRBJ1-1,TRBV6-2/TRBV6-3,TGTGCAGGGGCCAGGGAGTCTGGGGGCACTGAAGCTTTCTTT,CAGARESGGTEAFF
-,-,TRBJ2-1,TRBV28,TGTGCCAGCAGCCGAAGCGGTCAAGGGTTTAGCAATGAGCAGTTCTTC,CASSRSGQGFSNEQFF
few,TRBD1,TRBJ1-2,TRBV5-1,TGCGCCAGCAGCTTGGTGACAGGGACAACTAACTATGGCTACACCTTC,CASSLVTGTTNYGYTF
few,TRBD1,TRBJ2-6,TRBV6-1,TGTGCCAGCACCTCGGGACAGGGGGTCCACTCTGGGGCCAACGTCCTGACTTTC,CASTSGQGVHSGANVLTF
few,TRBD1,TRBJ2-7,TRBV10-3,TGTGCCATCAGCGGGGACAGCTCCTGGGAGCAGTACTTC,CAISGDSSWEQYF
few,TRBD2,TRBJ2-2,TRBV6-2/TRBV6-3,TGTGCCAGCAGAGGACTAGCGGGAGGGCCCACCGGGGAGCTGTTTTTT,CASRGLAGGPTGELFF
-,-,TRBJ1-1,TRBV7-6,TGTGCCAGCAGCTTAGGACTCAAGAACACTGAAGCTTTCTTT,CASSLGLKNTEAFF
few,-,TRBJ1-2,TRBV20-1,TGCAGTGCTAGAGATGGAAAAGACGAGTGGGGCTACACCTTC,CSARDGKDEWGYTF
few,TRBD1,TRBJ1-1,TRBV5-1,TGCGCCAGCAGCTTTCGGGACAGGATGAACACTGAAGCTTTCTTT,CASSFRDRMNTEAFF
few,-,TRBJ2-7,TRBV20-1,TGCAGTGCTAGTACCCTGTTCTCCTACGAGCAGTACTTC,CSASTLFSYEQYF
-,-,TRBJ1-2,TRBV10-3,TGTGCCATCAGTGAGTCGCGGAGTCCCCCTAAGGGCTACACCTTC,CAISESRSPPKGYTF
-,-,TRBJ1-6,TRBV30,TGTGCCTGGAGTCCAGGAGAAGGATCACCCCTCCACTTT,CAWSPGEGSPLHF
few,TRBD1,TRBJ1-5,TRBV24-1,TGTGCCACCAGTGATGGGACAGTTGGCAATCAGCCCCAGCATTTT,CATSDGTVGNQPQHF
-,-,TRBJ2-5,TRBV18,TGTGCCAGCTCACCACCGAGCTCCTCCGGGGAGACCCAGTACTTC,CASSPPSSSGETQYF
many,TRBD1,TRBJ2-1,TRBV12-3/TRBV12-4,TGTGCCAGCACAGACAGGGAAGTACTTGAGCAGTTCTTC,CASTDREVLEQFF
few,TRBD1,TRBJ2-7,TRBV11-1,TGTGCCAGCAGCGCCGACAGGGTCTCCCGAGCCCTAAGCTCCTACGAGCAGTACTTC,CASSADRVSRALSSYEQYF
many,-,TRBJ1-1,TRBV28,TGTGCCAGCAAACACTCGACAGTGAACACTGAAGCTTTCTTT,CASKHSTVNTEAFF
few,-,TRBJ2-5,TRBV7-7,TGTGCCAGCAGCCCCTCAAGGGGCCTTGAGACCCAGTACTTC,CASSPSRGLETQYF
many,-,TRBJ2-5,TRBV20-1,TGCAGTGCTAGTATGGGGGTCCCACAAGAGACCCAGTACTTC,CSASMGVPQETQYF
-,-,TRBJ1-2,TRBV3-1,TGTGCCAGCAGCCGTCTCTTTTACGGCTACACCTTC,CASSRLFYGYTF
many,-,TRBJ2-2,TRBV12-3/TRBV12-4,TGTGCCAGCAGTTTGGGGTCGCCGAACACCGGGGAGCTGTTTTTT,CASSLGSPNTGELFF
many,TRBD1,TRBJ1-4,TRBV6-1,TGTGCCACCCTAAGACAGGGGGCAGGTGAAAAACTGTTTTTT,CATLRQGAGEKLFF
few,-,TRBJ1-5,TRBV12-3/TRBV12-4,TGTGCCAGCAGTCCAGGGGACGAGGTTCAGCCCCAGCATTTT,CASSPGDEVQPQHF
-,TRBD2,TRBJ2-7,TRBV6-1,TGTGCAACACGGGGCGGGGGGCACAGTAACGAGCAGTACTTC,CATRGGGHSNEQYF
-,TRBD1,TRBJ1-2,TRBV12-3/TRBV12-4,TGTGCCAGCAGTCCCGGACAGGGGGCGGGCTATGGCTACACCTTC,CASSPGQGAGYGYTF
few,TRBD2,TRBJ2-1,TRBV6-1,TGTGCCAGCAATATAGCGGGTTGGGACAATGAGCAGTTCTTC,CASNIAGWDNEQFF
-,TRBD2,TRBJ2-1,TRBV5-1,TGCGCCAGCAGCTTGGGGGCGGGAGCTTGGAATGAGCAGTTCTTC,CASSLGAGAWNEQFF
few,-,TRBJ2-1,TRBV24-1,TGTGCCACCAGTGGGATCTACCGCCCCAATGAGCAGTTCTTC,CATSGIYRPNEQFF